These 32 T cell receptor beta chains originate from one sample sequenced in a study of response to subunit inactivated influenza vaccine. TCRdb re-called the RT-PCR reads through MiXCR, storing one row per CDR3 protein. This table holds roughly 500,000 distinct CDR3 sequences, 16% found once. The specimen was CD4+ T cells sorted from PBMCs, collected approximately 25 months after vaccination. Receptor source: a man between 50 and 69 years old who received an inactivated influenza vaccine.

This clonotype occurred a few times. J is TRBJ2-1 and V is TRBV5-1, with D perhaps TRBD1 or TRBD2 (5 bases each). The CDR3 sequence is 14 residues long. Trimming cost V 4 bases and J 7 bases, with 15 bases left between them. Germline CDR1 reads SGHRS; CDR2 reads YFSETQ. The chain's CDR3 is CASSPNGGGNEQFF. In DNA, the CDR3 is TGCGCCAGCAGCCCTAATGGGGGTGGAAATGAGCAGTTCTTC. The full variable domain, with the rest looked up from reference TRBV5-1 and TRBJ2-1, is KAGVTQTPRYLIKTRGQQVTLSCSPISGHRSVSWYQQTPGQGLQFLFEYFSETQRNKGNFPGRFSGRQFSNSRSEMNVSTLELGDSALYLCASSPNGGGNEQFFGPGTRLTVL.

This clonotype has at least ten counts. The chain recombines TRBV6-1 with TRBJ1-6; D may be TRBD1 (5 bases). This CDR3 spans 16 amino acids. With 6 bases removed from V and 0 bases from J, the gap between germline ends came to 12 bases. Germline V gene data show CDR1 as MNHNS and CDR2 as SASEGT. CDR3 in amino acids: CASSRDVSSYNSPLHF. CDR3 in DNA: TGTGCCAGCAGCCGGGACGTAAGCTCCTATAATTCACCCCTCCACTTT.

The CDR3 region has the DNA TGCGCCAGCAGCCAGACCGGGACTAGCTCTCGGTTCTTC. This codes for CASSQTGTSSRFF. The chain is built from TRBV4-3 and TRBJ2-1, with 9 bases that match TRBD2. CDR3 length equals 13 residues. J was trimmed by 15 bases and V by 3 bases; bases with no gene match: 9. The germline V gene encodes CDR1 LGHNA and CDR2 YSLEER.

This clonotype was observed a handful of times. The V gene is TRBV5-6, the J gene TRBJ2-3; 7 bases line up with TRBD2. The CDR3 consists of 16 residues. V lost 5 bases to trimming and J lost 0 bases; unmatched junction nucleotides: 9. Germline CDR1 and CDR2: SGHDT and YYEEEE. The CDR3 protein is CASSQATSRSTDTQYF. CDR3 DNA: TGTGCCAGCAGTCAAGCGACTAGCCGGAGCACAGATACGCAGTATTTT.

This chain uses TRBV15 with TRBJ2-5; 9 bases fit TRBD1. Germline assignment: CDR1 LNHNV and CDR2 YYDKDF (reference sequence). The CDR3 is 17 amino acids. J was trimmed by 6 bases and V by 4 bases; bases with no gene match: 15. In DNA, the CDR3 is TGTGCCACCAGCACCGGCAGGGGACAGGGATCCGAAAAGACCCAGTACTTC. Its protein is CATSTGRGQGSEKTQYF.

This clonotype occurred many times. The chain has TRBV6-5 and TRBJ1-6; no clear D gene. This CDR3 spans 14 amino acids. The germline CDR1 and CDR2 sequences are MNHEY and SVGAGI. V was trimmed by 2 bases and J by 9 bases, leaving 11 bases between them. As DNA, the CDR3 is TGTGCCAGCAGTTACACACAGTCGTCTTCACCCCTCCACTTT. Protein: CASSYTQSSSPLHF.

This chain joins TRBV7-8 and TRBJ2-5, with TRBD2 matching over 9 bases. This CDR3 region has 17 residues. Trimming cost V 1 base and J 5 bases; bases outside gene matches: 11. Germline loops: CDR1 SGHVS, CDR2 FQNEAQ. The CDR3 here is CASSLVFGGRAGETQYF. The CDR3 coding sequence is TGTGCCAGCAGCTTAGTTTTCGGCGGGAGGGCAGGTGAGACCCAGTACTTC.

This clonotype occurred a few times. The J gene is TRBJ2-1, the V gene TRBV7-3; D is ambiguous. The CDR3 sequence is 13 residues long. V dropped 5 bases and J dropped 6 bases, with 11 bases sitting between them. Germline V gene data show CDR1 as SGHTA and CDR2 as FQGTGA. CDR3 sequence (DNA): TGTGCCAGCAGCCCAACAAAAAGCAATGAGCAGTTCTTC. It yields the protein CASSPTKSNEQFF.

This clonotype was found a few times. The chain joins TRBV7-2 to TRBJ1-4, with D tentatively TRBD1 (5 bases). The CDR3 extends over 17 amino acids. Germline loops: CDR1 SGHTA, CDR2 FQGNSA. V dropped 5 bases and J dropped 7 bases, with 23 bases sitting between them. CDR3 DNA sequence: TGTGCCAGCAGCCTAGACGGGACGTGGCGGTTTGGTGAAAAACTGTTTTTT. Translating it yields CASSLDGTWRFGEKLFF.

This clonotype was observed a handful of times. The CDR3 DNA reads as TGCGCCAGCAGCCCAATCGCTTTGACAGATGACACCGGGGAGCTGTTTTTT. This codes for CASSPIALTDDTGELFF. The chain uses TRBV5-1 and TRBJ2-2, with D perhaps TRBD1 (5 bases). Germline V gives CDR1 SGHRS, CDR2 YFSETQ. The CDR3 is 17 amino acids. V lost 4 bases and J lost 3, with 19 bases in between. Filled out from reference TRBV5-1 and TRBJ2-2, the complete variable domain reads KAGVTQTPRYLIKTRGQQVTLSCSPISGHRSVSWYQQTPGQGLQFLFEYFSETQRNKGNFPGRFSGRQFSNSRSEMNVSTLELGDSALYLCASSPIALTDDTGELFFGEGSRLTVL.

This chain links TRBV19 with TRBJ1-5; D gene unclear. This CDR3 comprises 16 residues. The V end lost 6 bases, the J end lost 0 bases, and 15 bases lay between the germline ends. Germline V lookup: CDR1 LNHDA, CDR2 SQIVND (reference sequence). The CDR3 loop is CASRGRTPYSNQPQHF. In DNA, the CDR3 is TGTGCCAGTAGGGGCCGGACCCCCTATAGCAATCAGCCCCAGCATTTT.

The chain uses TRBV3-1 and TRBJ2-1; no clear D gene. Trimming shortened V by 1 base and J by 12 bases, and 7 bases separated the two germline ends. Germline V gives CDR1 LGHDT, CDR2 YNNKEL (reference sequence). This CDR3 is 11 amino acids long. The CDR3 DNA is TGTGCCAGCAGCCAAGGAGGTGGGCAGTTCTTC. This encodes CASSQGGGQFF.

This clonotype was seen only a few times. The V and J genes are TRBV18 and TRBJ1-3; D not resolved. This CDR3 contains 17 residues. Per germline, CDR1 KGHSH and CDR2 LQKENI. V was shortened by 1 base and J by 0 bases, with 13 bases between the two germline ends. CDR3: CASSPRRAANSGNTIYF. In DNA, the CDR3 is TGTGCCAGCTCACCACGTCGGGCGGCCAACTCTGGAAACACCATATATTTT. The full variable domain, in which reference TRBV18 and TRBJ1-3 provide the parts outside the CDR3, is NAGVMQNPRHLVRRRGQEARLRCSPMKGHSHVYWYRQLPEEGLKFMVYLQKENIIDESGMPKERFSAEFPKEGPSILRIQQVVRGDSAAYFCASSPRRAANSGNTIYFGEGSWLTVV.

Written as DNA, the CDR3 is TGCGCCAGCAGCTTAGAGGGGGCGCGTGGCGCTGAAGCTTTCTTT. This codes for CASSLEGARGAEAFF. The chain has TRBV5-1 and TRBJ1-1, with 7 nucleotides matching TRBD1. The V gene end was trimmed by 2 bases and the J gene end by 6 bases; junction bases not matched to a gene: 10. Per germline, CDR1 SGHRS and CDR2 YFSETQ. The CDR3 sequence is 15 residues long. The whole variable domain, filled in from reference TRBV5-1 and TRBJ1-1, reads KAGVTQTPRYLIKTRGQQVTLSCSPISGHRSVSWYQQTPGQGLQFLFEYFSETQRNKGNFPGRFSGRQFSNSRSEMNVSTLELGDSALYLCASSLEGARGAEAFFGQGTRLTVV.

This clonotype was seen ten or more times. This chain connects TRBV25-1 to TRBJ1-4; TRBD1 matches at 7 bases. The CDR3 sequence is 13 residues long. Losses at the gene ends were 7 bases for V and 1 base for J; bases not matched to a gene: 0. From germline, CDR1 is MGHDK and CDR2 SYGVNS. The CDR3 nucleotides are TGTGCCAGCAACAGGGGAACTAATGAAAAACTGTTTTTT. Its protein is CASNRGTNEKLFF. Full variable domain (remainder filled in from reference TRBV25-1 and TRBJ1-4): EADIYQTPRYLVIGTGKKITLECSQTMGHDKMYWYQQDPGMELHLIHYSYGVNSTEKGDLSSESTVSRIRTEHFPLTLESARPSHTSQYLCASNRGTNEKLFFGSGTQLSVL.

This clonotype was seen only a few times. J is TRBJ2-1 and V is TRBV7-2; maybe TRBD2 (6 bases). The V gene lost 2 bases and the J gene lost 11 bases, with 10 bases spanning the gap. Germline V gene data show CDR1 as SGHTA and CDR2 as FQGNSA. The CDR3 covers 12 residues. CDR3 sequence: CASSLYRTKQFF. Written as DNA, the CDR3 is TGTGCCAGCAGCTTATACCGGACTAAGCAGTTCTTC.

This clonotype was observed at least ten times. This sequence joins TRBV15 and TRBJ1-5, with D possibly TRBD1 on 5 matching bases. The CDR3 has 17 amino acids. Germline CDR1 LNHNV, CDR2 YYDKDF (reference sequence). V was cut by 0 bases and J by 0 bases, with 12 bases left in between. CDR3 DNA sequence: TGTGCCACCAGCAGAGATAACACAGGCTATAGCAATCAGCCCCAGCATTTT. This translates into CATSRDNTGYSNQPQHF.

This clonotype was seen only a few times. The chain is built from TRBV5-1 and TRBJ2-2; 8 bases fit TRBD2. This CDR3 is 15 amino acids long. Per germline, CDR1 SGHRS and CDR2 YFSETQ. After removal of 5 bases from V and 3 bases from J, the junction contained 6 bases not matched to a gene. CDR3 loop: CASSLKAGDTGELFF. The CDR3 DNA follows: TGCGCCAGCAGTCTCAAAGCGGGGGACACCGGGGAGCTGTTTTTT.

This clonotype was picked up a small number of times. The chain recombines TRBV5-6 with TRBJ2-3, with 14 bases that match TRBD2. J gave up 6 bases and V 6 bases, and 21 bases lay outside the gene matches. CDR1 is SGHDT, CDR2 YYEEEE, per germline. This CDR3 contains 20 residues. As DNA, the CDR3 is TGTGCCAGCAACGAGCTTAGGACTAGCGGGAGGTTCCCCTCCCGCGATACGCAGTATTTT. Its translation is CASNELRTSGRFPSRDTQYF. The whole variable domain, filled in from reference TRBV5-6 and TRBJ2-3, reads DAGVTQSPTHLIKTRGQQVTLRCSPKSGHDTVSWYQQALGQGPQFIFQYYEEEERQRGNFPDRFSGHQFPNYSSELNVNALLLGDSALYLCASNELRTSGRFPSRDTQYFGPGTRLTVL.

There are a few counts of this clonotype. The rearrangement uses TRBV27 and TRBJ1-1; 7 bases are shared with TRBD1. Germline loops: CDR1 MNHEY, CDR2 SMNVEV (reference sequence). V lost 4 bases to trimming and J lost 1 base; unmatched junction nucleotides: 12. This CDR3 has 17 residues. The CDR3 DNA is TGTGCCAGCAGTTCAGGGCCAAAACAGGGGCGGAACACTGAAGCTTTCTTT. Translating gives CASSSGPKQGRNTEAFF.

The gene calls are TRBV12-3 or TRBV12-4 and TRBJ1-5, with D unclear. The CDR3 spans 13 residues. V was cut by 2 bases and J by 7 bases, with 9 bases left in between. CDR3 sequence (DNA): TGTGCCAGCAGTTTAATCGGTTGGCAGCCCCAGCATTTT. Its translation is CASSLIGWQPQHF.

The CDR3 spells CSAITTSGSGEQYF. DNA for the CDR3: TGCAGTGCTATCACGACTAGCGGGAGTGGAGAGCAGTACTTC. This chain joins TRBV20-1 and TRBJ2-7; 12 nucleotides line up with TRBD2. Germline trimming cut 4 bases from V and 7 bases from J; bases unmatched to any gene: 8. The CDR3 has 14 amino acids. CDR1 is DFQATT, CDR2 SNEGSKA, per germline (reference sequence).

The rearrangement links TRBV3-1 to TRBJ2-7; D not certain. CDR1 is LGHDT, CDR2 YNNKEL, per germline (reference sequence). The CDR3 has 11 residues. Deletions cut 2 bases from V and 3 bases from J, with 2 bases between. The CDR3 DNA reads TGTGCCAGCAGCCAACTCTACGAGCAGTACTTC. Its protein is CASSQLYEQYF.

V is TRBV5-8 and J is TRBJ2-2; 12 nucleotides match TRBD2. Per germline, CDR1 SGHTS and CDR2 YDEGEE. CDR3 length: 16 amino acids. V lost 6 bases and J lost 7; bases outside the gene matches: 10. The CDR3 spells CASIPLLAGGIGELFF. CDR3 nucleotides: TGTGCCAGCATCCCCCTACTAGCGGGGGGAATCGGGGAGCTGTTTTTT.

The rearrangement joins TRBV6-5 to TRBJ1-5; 8 nucleotides align to TRBD1. Germline V gives CDR1 MNHEY, CDR2 SVGAGI. V was pared by 4 bases and J by 3 bases, with 2 bases of the junction left unmatched. The CDR3 runs 14 residues. CDR3 nucleotides: TGTGCCAGCAGTTCGACAGGGGTCAATCAGCCCCAGCATTTT. Protein: CASSSTGVNQPQHF.

This clonotype occurred a few times. The V gene is TRBV5-1, the J gene TRBJ2-1; D possibly corresponds to TRBD1 (5 bases). The CDR3 contains 15 residues. Per germline, CDR1 SGHRS and CDR2 YFSETQ. Trimming shortened V by 4 bases and J by 2 bases, and 13 bases separated the two germline ends. CDR3 protein: CASSISGLTYNEQFF. The CDR3 DNA sequence: TGCGCCAGCAGCATTTCAGGGCTTACCTACAATGAGCAGTTCTTC.

V and J are TRBV7-9 and TRBJ2-2, with D maybe TRBD1 (6 bases). CDR1 and CDR2 from the germline V gene are SEHNR and FQNEAQ (reference sequence). Trimming removed 1 base at V and 6 bases at J, with 12 bases between. This CDR3 contains 15 residues. CDR3 sequence (DNA): TGTGCCAGCAGCTTAGGGCCCGGACAGTCCGGGGAGCTGTTTTTT. Translation gives CASSLGPGQSGELFF.

This chain joins TRBV12-3 or TRBV12-4 and TRBJ2-1; 10 bases match TRBD2. This CDR3 is 15 amino acids long. V lost 6 bases and J lost 3; bases outside the gene matches: 5. CDR3 sequence reads: CASRSGRAYYNEQFF. CDR3 nucleotides: TGTGCCAGCAGAAGCGGGAGGGCCTACTACAATGAGCAGTTCTTC.

The J gene is TRBJ2-1, the V gene TRBV5-5; no clear D. Germline V gene data show CDR1 as SGHKS and CDR2 as YYEKEE (reference sequence). CDR3 size: 12 residues. Trimming shortened V by 3 bases and J by 9 bases, and 10 bases separated the two germline ends. CDR3 loop: CASSSTVGEQFF. CDR3 DNA sequence: TGTGCCAGCAGCTCTACCGTGGGTGAGCAGTTCTTC.

This clonotype was recorded a few times. In nucleotides, the CDR3 is TGTGCCAGCAGGAGAGGGGCGATTGAAGCTTTCTTT. This codes for CASRRGAIEAFF. This chain connects TRBV12-3 or TRBV12-4 to TRBJ1-1, with D possibly TRBD1 on 5 matching bases. The CDR3 length is 12 residues. Trimming pared 6 bases from V and 7 bases from J, leaving 12 bases between.

This clonotype was counted many times. The J gene is TRBJ1-4, the V gene TRBV12-3 or TRBV12-4, with TRBD1 identical over 9 bases. The V segment lost 5 bases and the J segment 3 bases; nucleotides outside the gene matches: 4. This CDR3 region has 15 residues. CDR3 residues: CASSLQGAANEKLFF. Here the CDR3 DNA reads TGTGCCAGCAGTCTACAGGGGGCGGCTAATGAAAAACTGTTTTTT.

This clonotype was observed a few times. The chain links TRBV19 to TRBJ2-2; D remains ambiguous. CDR3 length equals 13 residues. V was pared by 1 base and J by 6 bases, with 6 bases between. Germline CDR1 LNHDA, CDR2 SQIVND (reference sequence). The CDR3 region has the DNA TGTGCCAGTAGTATAGCGACCTCCGGGGAGCTGTTTTTT. Protein: CASSIATSGELFF.